Below are 28 T cell receptor beta chains sequenced from a single sample in a study of T cell changes during pregnancy in multiple sclerosis. Sequencing used immunoSEQ multiplex PCR; TCRdb keeps in-frame clones, though not all of them. The table lists more than 40,000 clones, around 90% of them singletons. Sequenced here: CD8+ T cells from peripheral blood mononuclear cells, sampled after pregnancy. The receptors shown here come from a female donor with multiple sclerosis, enrolled in a pregnancy study.

This clone is a singleton in its sample. The chain employs TRBV6-6 and TRBJ2-1; D possibly corresponds to TRBD1 (5 bases). CDR1 MNHNY and CDR2 SVGAGI come from the germline V gene (reference sequence). Between the trimmed V and J ends, which lost 2 bases and 10 bases, there was a span of 12 bases. CDR3 length: 13 amino acids. This CDR3 is CASSYGRGNEQFF. As DNA, the CDR3 is TGTGCCAGCAGTTACGGTAGGGGAAACGAGCAGTTCTTC.

CDR3 nucleotide sequence: TGTGCCAGCGCCGACAGGGGGCTCAGGTACGAGCAGTACTTC. Residues: CASADRGLRYEQYF. The gene calls are TRBV5-6 and TRBJ2-7, with 10 bases that match TRBD1. This CDR3 has 14 amino acids. The germline CDR1 and CDR2 sequences are SGHDT and YYEEEE. The V gene end was trimmed by 7 bases and the J gene end by 4 bases; junction bases not matched to a gene: 8.

This chain uses TRBV7-2 with TRBJ1-2; 9 positions agree with TRBD1. V lost 5 bases, J lost 4 bases, and 5 bases stayed unmatched. The CDR3 contains 14 residues. The germline gives CDR1 SGHTA, CDR2 FQGNSA. The CDR3 DNA follows: TGTGCCAGCAGCCCGGGACAGGGTGCCTATGGCTACACCTTC. This gives the protein CASSPGQGAYGYTF.

The CDR3 DNA reads TGTGCCAGCAGCCAAGTGGTTGGGGAGAGCGACGAGCAGTACTTC. This codes for CASSQVVGESDEQYF. This chain links TRBV4-2 with TRBJ2-7, with D tentatively TRBD2 (5 bases). V lost 1 base and J lost 5, with 15 bases in between. In germline, CDR1 is LGHNA, CDR2 YNFKEQ. This CDR3 contains 15 residues.

The chain joins TRBV19 to TRBJ1-1; TRBD1 aligns across 11 bases. Germline lookup yields CDR1 LNHDA and CDR2 SQIVND (reference sequence). With 5 bases clipped from V and 0 bases from J, the junction kept 11 bases outside the gene matches. The CDR3 is 18 amino acids. Written as DNA, the CDR3 is TGTGCCAGTAGTGCGGCGGGACAGGGGGTAGGGGTGAACACTGAAGCTTTCTTT. Its translation is CASSAAGQGVGVNTEAFF.

This chain connects TRBV6-5 to TRBJ1-1; the match to TRBD1 covers 9 bases. Trimming took 6 bases from V and 4 from J; bases not matched to a gene: 9. This CDR3 region has 15 residues. Germline V gene data show CDR1 as MNHEY and CDR2 as SVGAGI. The CDR3 region is CASSLEVQGATEAFF. The CDR3 DNA reads TGTGCCAGCAGCTTGGAGGTACAGGGGGCCACTGAAGCTTTCTTT.

The chain links TRBV7-9 to TRBJ1-1; no firm D call. The CDR3 is 12 amino acids. V was trimmed by 1 base and J by 9 bases, leaving 9 bases between them. The V gene's germline CDR1 is SEHNR and CDR2 FQNEAQ (reference sequence). The CDR3 DNA follows: TGTGCCAGCAGCTTAGGGAGTCAGAAAGCTTTCTTT. Translated: CASSLGSQKAFF.

V gene TRBV29-1 combines with J gene TRBJ1-2; 7 positions agree with TRBD1. Germline-derived CDR1 and CDR2 are SQVTM and ANQGSEA. The V gene end was trimmed by 6 bases and the J gene end by 5 bases; junction bases not matched to a gene: 12. The CDR3 is made up of 14 amino acids. The CDR3 protein is CSVEGTAGGYGYTF. CDR3 nucleotide sequence: TGCAGCGTCGAGGGGACAGCAGGGGGGTATGGCTACACCTTC.

The chain uses TRBV6-6 and TRBJ2-1; no clear D gene. The germline V and J ends were trimmed by 0 bases and 4 bases, with 13 bases remaining between them. This CDR3 comprises 16 residues. Germline CDR1 and CDR2: MNHNY and SVGAGI (reference sequence). The DNA for the CDR3 is TGTGCCAGCAGTTACTCGGTCCAAGAGGCATACAATGAGCAGTTCTTC. This encodes CASSYSVQEAYNEQFF.

The chain recombines TRBV6-1 with TRBJ1-4, with a possible D match to TRBD1 (6 bases). In germline, CDR1 is MNHNS, CDR2 SASEGT. This CDR3 region has 15 residues. V lost 0 bases to trimming and J lost 7 bases, with 12 bases between them. The CDR3 is CASSEARGTVEKLFF. In DNA, the CDR3 is TGTGCCAGCAGTGAAGCGAGGGGGACCGTTGAAAAACTGTTTTTT.

This clone was detected ten times or more. The chain is built from TRBV21-1 and TRBJ2-1; the table gives TRBD2 as D, unverified against the DNA. TRBV21-1 is annotated as a pseudogene. This CDR3 contains 11 residues. CDR3 sequence reads: CARGGVNEQFF. For the CDR3, the DNA is TGTGCCAGAGGAGGGGTTAATGAGCAGTTCTTC.

The CDR3 is CASSPGNGLNTEAFF. Written as DNA, the CDR3 is TGCGCCAGCAGCCCCGGGAACGGCTTGAACACTGAAGCTTTCTTT. V gene TRBV4-1 combines with J gene TRBJ1-1, with unresolved D. Deletions cut 4 bases from V and 0 bases from J, with 12 bases between. This CDR3 is 15 amino acids long. Germline V gene data show CDR1 as MGHRA and CDR2 as YSYEKL.

This chain joins TRBV7-9 and TRBJ2-7; TRBD1 is a possible D gene (6 bases). The V gene's germline CDR1 is SEHNR and CDR2 FQNEAQ (reference sequence). CDR3 length: 17 residues. Trimming removed 1 base at V and 2 bases at J, with 18 bases between. The CDR3 is CASSLVKPGWGPYEQYF. The CDR3 coding sequence is TGTGCCAGCAGCTTAGTAAAGCCAGGATGGGGGCCCTACGAGCAGTACTTC.

This chain joins TRBV29-1 and TRBJ2-1; 8 bases are shared with TRBD2. CDR3 size: 13 residues. Germline V gene data show CDR1 as SQVTM and CDR2 as ANQGSEA. With V trimmed by 2 bases and J by 7 bases, 4 bases remained unmatched. For the CDR3, the DNA is TGCAGCGTTGAACTAGCGGGTACGAATGAGCAGTTCTTC. Translating gives CSVELAGTNEQFF.

The chain has TRBV5-6 and TRBJ2-4; TRBD2 matches 13 bases. CDR3 size: 18 residues. In germline, CDR1 is SGHDT, CDR2 YYEEEE. V lost 3 bases to trimming and J lost 3 bases; unmatched junction nucleotides: 9. CDR3 sequence (DNA): TGTGCCAGCAGCTGGCCGGGACTAGCGGGAAACAGCAAAAACATTCAGTACTTC. It translates to CASSWPGLAGNSKNIQYF.

The J gene is TRBJ1-2, the V gene TRBV18; D ambiguous. The CDR3 consists of 14 residues. Trimming stripped 0 bases from V and 5 bases from J, with 10 bases between. The germline V gene encodes CDR1 KGHSH and CDR2 LQKENI. CDR3 nucleotides: TGTGCCAGCTCACCACCGGCCCGGAGTTATGGCTACACCTTC. It encodes CASSPPARSYGYTF.

V and J are TRBV6-5 and TRBJ2-1; D is perhaps TRBD2 (6 bases). Trimming removed 6 bases at V and 4 bases at J, with 13 bases between. The CDR3 is 14 residues long. Germline CDR1 MNHEY, CDR2 SVGAGI. DNA for the CDR3: TGTGCCAGCAGAAGCATCGGGGGTTACAATGAGCAGTTCTTC. It codes for CASRSIGGYNEQFF.

The CDR3 reads CASSQGQGYQPQHF. As DNA, the CDR3 is TGTGCCAGCAGCCAGGGACAGGGATATCAGCCCCAGCATTTT. This chain connects TRBV11-2 to TRBJ1-5; TRBD1 aligns across 9 bases. The CDR3 extends over 14 amino acids. Unmatched junction bases numbered 4, after V lost 5 bases and J lost 5 bases. Germline assignment: CDR1 SGHAT and CDR2 FQNNGV.

There are a few counts of this clone. The same CDR3 can be traced to other DNA sequences in this sample. This chain connects TRBV29-1 to TRBJ1-1; D unclear. Trimming shortened V by 6 bases and J by 1 base, and 6 bases separated the two germline ends. This CDR3 has 11 residues. Germline V gives CDR1 SQVTM, CDR2 ANQGSEA. As DNA, the CDR3 is TGCAGCGTCCCCAAGAACACTGAAGCTTTCTTT. It translates to CSVPKNTEAFF.

The rearrangement links TRBV27 to TRBJ2-7; no definite D call. CDR1 and CDR2 from the germline V gene are MNHEY and SMNVEV (reference sequence). The CDR3 sequence is 13 residues long. Trimming shortened V by 5 bases and J by 3 bases, and 11 bases separated the two germline ends. The CDR3 loop reads CASSPDSLYEQYF. In DNA, the CDR3 is TGTGCCAGCAGTCCCGACTCGCTCTACGAGCAGTACTTC.

This chain connects TRBV7-9 to TRBJ1-2; 9 positions match TRBD1. The V gene end was trimmed by 1 base and the J gene end by 6 bases; junction bases not matched to a gene: 3. This CDR3 is 14 amino acids long. Looked up from germline, CDR1 is SEHNR and CDR2 is FQNEAQ (reference sequence). In DNA, the CDR3 is TGTGCCAGCAGCTTAGGGACAGGGGAGGATGGCTACACCTTC. Residues: CASSLGTGEDGYTF.

The chain is built from TRBV27 and TRBJ1-5; D call uncertain. The CDR3 is 13 residues long. Between the trimmed V and J ends, which lost 1 base and 7 bases, there was a span of 8 bases. Germline V CDR1 and CDR2: MNHEY, SMNVEV (reference sequence). This chain's CDR3 is CASSLFPRQPQHF. The CDR3, as DNA: TGTGCCAGCAGTTTATTTCCCCGGCAGCCCCAGCATTTT.

This clone came up once. The chain combines TRBV7-9 with TRBJ2-3, with 10 bases matching TRBD1. V was pared by 10 bases and J by 2 bases, with 6 bases of the junction left unmatched. There are 14 residues in the CDR3. CDR1 SEHNR and CDR2 FQNEAQ come from the germline V gene (reference sequence). The chain's CDR3 is CATDRGRITDTQYF. CDR3 DNA: TGTGCCACTGACAGGGGGCGCATCACAGATACGCAGTATTTT.

The chain combines TRBV10-1 with TRBJ1-2; D is undetermined. The germline CDR1 and CDR2 sequences are WNHNN and SYGVQD (reference sequence). V lost 2 bases and J 8 bases, leaving 18 bases between the germline ends. This CDR3 region has 15 residues. The CDR3 loop is CASSETAVEGSGYTF. The CDR3 DNA sequence: TGCGCCAGCAGTGAGACCGCAGTCGAGGGCAGCGGCTACACCTTC.

The J gene is TRBJ1-4, the V gene TRBV7-8, with 7 bases matching TRBD1. The length of the CDR3 is 17 residues. V trimming: 1 base; J trimming: 6 bases; junction bases outside the gene matches: 11. Germline V gives CDR1 SGHVS, CDR2 FQNEAQ. The CDR3 spells CASSLEFDRVVDEKLFF. CDR3 nucleotides: TGTGCCAGCAGCTTAGAATTTGACAGGGTGGTCGATGAAAAACTGTTTTTT.

The chain combines TRBV5-6 with TRBJ2-7; TRBD1 agrees at 8 bases. CDR3 size: 14 residues. Trimming at V came to 2 bases and at J to 2 bases, leaving 3 bases not matched to a gene. Germline CDR1 is SGHDT and CDR2 is YYEEEE. In DNA, the CDR3 is TGTGCCAGCAGCTTACAGGGGGAGACCTACGAGCAGTACTTC. Its protein is CASSLQGETYEQYF.

V usage is TRBV4-3 and J usage is TRBJ1-1; D is perhaps TRBD1 (5 bases). Germline lookup yields CDR1 LGHNA and CDR2 YSLEER. The CDR3 covers 15 residues. The V gene lost 7 bases and the J gene lost 0 bases, with 15 bases spanning the gap. CDR3 bases: TGCGCCAGCACCCCGACAGAAGGTCTGAACACTGAAGCTTTCTTT. It yields the protein CASTPTEGLNTEAFF.

The rearrangement joins TRBV5-1 to TRBJ1-5; D may be TRBD1 (6 bases). V shed 0 bases and J shed 6 bases, with 13 bases lying between them. CDR1 is SGHRS, CDR2 YFSETQ, per germline. The length of the CDR3 is 15 residues. The DNA for the CDR3 is TGCGCCAGCAGCTTGGGAACAGGGTTAACTCAGCCCCAGCATTTT. Amino acid sequence: CASSLGTGLTQPQHF.